The present entry profiles one T cell receptor (beta chain) with its context. Its cognate antigen is unknown. It was with 60 Vbeta and 13 Jbeta primers that the PCR ran. The data were produced by immunoSEQ multiplex PCR, yet TCRdb's version contains in-frame clones alone and is incomplete. This sample has some 220,000 clones, with roughly 78% found just once. This entry comes from a study of cytomegalovirus exposure and HLA in healthy donors. About the research overall: Earlier, almost 120 million unique TCR beta sequences were recovered from 200 million or so T cells by an analysis. Findings of the study overall: Donors belonging to an Asian-associated ancestry cluster reportedly showed fewer N-insertions in productive TCRs than the roughly 670-donor mean, according to what a later analysis found.

This CDR3 is 15 amino acids long. V was clipped by 4 bases and J by 6 bases; unmatched bases: 5. The germline V gene has CDR1 SGHVS and CDR2 FNYEAQ. V usage is TRBV7-6 and J usage is TRBJ1-4; 10 bases are a match to TRBD1. The sequence was collected from a boy between 10 and 17 years old in good health and CMV-seronegative. The sequenced material came from PBMCs. In DNA, the CDR3 is TGTGCCAGCAGCTCTGACAGGGGGCTCGATGAAAAACTGTTTTTT. Translating it yields CASSSDRGLDEKLFF.